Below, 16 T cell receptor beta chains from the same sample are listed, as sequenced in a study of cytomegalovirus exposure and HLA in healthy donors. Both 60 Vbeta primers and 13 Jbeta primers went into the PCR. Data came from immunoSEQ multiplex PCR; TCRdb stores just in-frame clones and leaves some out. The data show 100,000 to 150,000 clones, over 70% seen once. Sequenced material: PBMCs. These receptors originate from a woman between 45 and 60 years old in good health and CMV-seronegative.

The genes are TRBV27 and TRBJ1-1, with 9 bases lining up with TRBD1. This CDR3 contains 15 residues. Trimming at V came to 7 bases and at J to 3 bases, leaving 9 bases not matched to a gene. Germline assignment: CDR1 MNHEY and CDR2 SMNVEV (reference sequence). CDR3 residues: CASTSAGTGYTEAFF. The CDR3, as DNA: TGTGCCAGCACCTCGGCCGGGACAGGGTACACTGAAGCTTTCTTT.

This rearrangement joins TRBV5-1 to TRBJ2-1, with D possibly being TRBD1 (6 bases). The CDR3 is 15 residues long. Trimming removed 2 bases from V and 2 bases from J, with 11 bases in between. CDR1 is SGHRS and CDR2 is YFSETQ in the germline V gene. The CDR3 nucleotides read TGCGCCAGCAGCTTCGACAGGAGCCCCTACAATGAGCAGTTCTTC. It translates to CASSFDRSPYNEQFF.

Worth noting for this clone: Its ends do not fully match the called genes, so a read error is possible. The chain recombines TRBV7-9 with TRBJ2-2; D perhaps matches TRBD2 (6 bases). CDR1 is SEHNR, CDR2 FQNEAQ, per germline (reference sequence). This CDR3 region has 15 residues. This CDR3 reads CSSSFPGVRTGELFF. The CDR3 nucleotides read TGTTCCAGCAGCTTCCCGGGAGTGAGGACCGGGGAGCTGTTTTTT.

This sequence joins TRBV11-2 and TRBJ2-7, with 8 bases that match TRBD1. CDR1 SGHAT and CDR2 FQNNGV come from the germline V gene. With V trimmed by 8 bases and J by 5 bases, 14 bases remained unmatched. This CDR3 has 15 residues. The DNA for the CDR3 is TGTGCCAGCTCTTTTCGGGGGCAGGGGGCCCACGAGCAGTACTTC. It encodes CASSFRGQGAHEQYF.

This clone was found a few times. The CDR3 sequence: CASSPGQGSYEQYF. The CDR3 region has the DNA TGTGCCAGCAGCCCCGGACAGGGTAGCTACGAGCAGTACTTC. This rearrangement joins TRBV6-5 to TRBJ2-7; 8 positions agree with TRBD1. CDR1 and CDR2 from the germline V gene are MNHEY and SVGAGI. Trimming took 6 bases from V and 3 from J; bases not matched to a gene: 7. The CDR3 loop spans 14 amino acids.

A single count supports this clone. The CDR3: CASNNIGTGGANVLTF. CDR3 coding DNA: TGTGCCAGCAACAACATCGGGACAGGGGGGGCCAACGTCCTGACTTTC. The genes are TRBV7-2 and TRBJ2-6; 9 bases fit TRBD1. V gave up 7 bases and J gave up 4 bases; unmatched junction bases: 8. The CDR3 sequence is 16 residues long. Looked up from germline, CDR1 is SGHTA and CDR2 is FQGNSA.

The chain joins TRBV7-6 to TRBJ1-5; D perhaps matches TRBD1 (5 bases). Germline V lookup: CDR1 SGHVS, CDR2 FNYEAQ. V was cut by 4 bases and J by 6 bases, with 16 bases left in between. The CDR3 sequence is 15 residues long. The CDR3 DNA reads TGTGCCAGCAGCTCGGAGGGACGGGGTGGTCAGCCCCAGCATTTT. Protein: CASSSEGRGGQPQHF.

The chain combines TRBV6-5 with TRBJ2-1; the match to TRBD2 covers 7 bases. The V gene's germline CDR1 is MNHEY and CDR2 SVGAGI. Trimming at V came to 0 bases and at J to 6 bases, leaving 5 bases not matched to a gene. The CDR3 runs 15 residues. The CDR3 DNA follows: TGTGCCAGCAGTTACTCGTGGGAGGGCCCCAATGAGCAGTTCTTC. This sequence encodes CASSYSWEGPNEQFF.

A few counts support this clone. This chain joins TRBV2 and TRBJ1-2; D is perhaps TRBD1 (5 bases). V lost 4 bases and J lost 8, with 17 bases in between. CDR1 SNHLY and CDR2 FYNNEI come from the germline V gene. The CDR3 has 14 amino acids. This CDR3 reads CASSAGREVAGYTF. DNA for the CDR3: TGTGCCAGCAGTGCGGGCAGGGAAGTGGCAGGCTACACCTTC.

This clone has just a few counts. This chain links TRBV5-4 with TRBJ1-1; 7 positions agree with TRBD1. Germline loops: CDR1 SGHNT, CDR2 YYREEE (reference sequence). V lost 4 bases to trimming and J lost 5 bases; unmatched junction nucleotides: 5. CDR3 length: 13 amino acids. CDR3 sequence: CASSRDRVTEAFF. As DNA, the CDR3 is TGTGCCAGCAGCAGAGACAGGGTTACTGAAGCTTTCTTT.

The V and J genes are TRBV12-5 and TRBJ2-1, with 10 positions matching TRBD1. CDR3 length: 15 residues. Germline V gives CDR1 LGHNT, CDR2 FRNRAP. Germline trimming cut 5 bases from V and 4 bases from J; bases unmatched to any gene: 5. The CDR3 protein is CASGVGQGNYNEQFF. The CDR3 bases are TGTGCTAGTGGTGTGGGACAGGGGAATTACAATGAGCAGTTCTTC. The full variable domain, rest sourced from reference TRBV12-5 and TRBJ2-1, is DARVTQTPRHKVTEMGQEVTMRCQPILGHNTVFWYRQTMMQGLELLAYFRNRAPLDDSGMPKDRFSAEMPDATLATLKIQPSEPRDSAVYFCASGVGQGNYNEQFFGPGTRLTVL.

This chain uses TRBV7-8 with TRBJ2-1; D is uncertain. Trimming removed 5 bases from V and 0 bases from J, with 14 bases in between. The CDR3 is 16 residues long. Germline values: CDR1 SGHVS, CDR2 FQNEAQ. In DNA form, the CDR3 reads TGTGCCAGCAGCCCGAGGCGCCAGAGCTCCTACAATGAGCAGTTCTTC. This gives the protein CASSPRRQSSYNEQFF.

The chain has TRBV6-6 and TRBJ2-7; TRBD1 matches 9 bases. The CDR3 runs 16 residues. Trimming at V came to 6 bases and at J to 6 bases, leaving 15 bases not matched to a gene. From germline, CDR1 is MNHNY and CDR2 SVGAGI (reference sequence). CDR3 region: CASRSTVGTGKGEQYF. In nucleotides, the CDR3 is TGTGCCAGCAGATCAACCGTCGGGACAGGGAAAGGCGAGCAGTACTTC.

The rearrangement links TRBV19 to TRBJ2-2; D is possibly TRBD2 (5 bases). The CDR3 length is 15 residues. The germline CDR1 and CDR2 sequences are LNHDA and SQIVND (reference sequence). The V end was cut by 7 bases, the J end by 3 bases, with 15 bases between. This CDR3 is CASKDPPRDTGELFF. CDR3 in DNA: TGTGCCAGTAAGGACCCTCCGCGGGACACCGGGGAGCTGTTTTTT.

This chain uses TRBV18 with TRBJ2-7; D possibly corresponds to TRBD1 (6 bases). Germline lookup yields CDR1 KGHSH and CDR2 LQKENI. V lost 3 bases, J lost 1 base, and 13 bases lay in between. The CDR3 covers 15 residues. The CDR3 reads CASSPELRGSYEQYF. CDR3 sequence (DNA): TGTGCCAGCTCACCGGAACTTAGGGGGTCCTACGAGCAGTACTTC.

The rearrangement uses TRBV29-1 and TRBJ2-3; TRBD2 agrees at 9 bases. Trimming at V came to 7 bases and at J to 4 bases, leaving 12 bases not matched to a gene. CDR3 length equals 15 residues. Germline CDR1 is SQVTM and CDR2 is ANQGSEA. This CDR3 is CSGRWASGIADTQYF. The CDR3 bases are TGCAGCGGGAGGTGGGCTAGCGGGATAGCAGATACGCAGTATTTT.